Listed below are T cell receptor beta chains from one sample, sequenced in a study of T-cell memory formation after mild COVID-19. TCRdb processed the 5' RACE reads anew with MiXCR; each CDR3 protein has one entry. The top ten clones hold around 12% of a sample with hundreds of thousands of distinct CDR3 sequences, around 17% of them seen once. The sequencing sample was made of PBMCs or a T cell subset sorted from them (not recorded which). These receptors came from an adult woman who had mild COVID-19 (a few samples of this study predate the infection). Cell type and time point are not known. Each CDR3 is given with its conserved first and last residue. Fields, in order: CDR3 protein, CDR3 DNA, clone size, V gene, J gene, D gene. D genes are given only for firm matches. The size of a clone is reported for some rows only, either as once, few or many, or as a class for expanded clones.

CDR3: CSARPSRRDTEAFF
DNA: TGCAGTGCCCGCCCTAGTAGGAGGGACACTGAAGCTTTCTTT
size: NA
V: TRBV20-1
J: TRBJ1-1
D: NA

CDR3: CSAPQRGTRGYEQYF
DNA: TGCAGTGCCCCCCAAAGGGGGACGCGCGGCTACGAGCAGTACTTC
size: many
V: TRBV20-1
J: TRBJ2-7
D: NA

CDR3: CAWSPPDRWAYNEQFF
DNA: TGTGCCTGGAGTCCGCCGGACAGGTGGGCCTACAATGAGCAGTTCTTC
size: NA
V: TRBV30
J: TRBJ2-1
D: TRBD1

CDR3: CASSSQLAGYNEQFF
DNA: TGCGCCAGCAGCTCACAGCTGGCGGGATACAATGAGCAGTTCTTC
size: few
V: TRBV5-1
J: TRBJ2-1
D: NA

CDR3: CASSFNENTEAFF
DNA: TGTGCCAGCAGCTTTAACGAGAACACTGAAGCTTTCTTT
size: few
V: TRBV7-6
J: TRBJ1-1
D: NA

CDR3: CATSDLRRGEQFF
DNA: TGTGCCACCAGTGATTTGAGGAGAGGTGAGCAGTTCTTC
size: few
V: TRBV24-1
J: TRBJ2-1
D: NA

CDR3: CASSPGTGWDGELFF
DNA: TGTGCCAGCAGCCCCGGGACAGGGTGGGACGGGGAGCTGTTTTTT
size: few
V: TRBV3-1
J: TRBJ2-2
D: TRBD1

CDR3: CASSLRGGPGAWNNEQFF
DNA: TGTGCCAGCAGCCTCCGGGGGGGGCCCGGGGCTTGGAACAATGAGCAGTTCTTC
size: few
V: TRBV5-4
J: TRBJ2-1
D: TRBD2

CDR3: CSVCPGLANNNEQFF
DNA: TGCAGCGTTTGCCCGGGACTAGCGAACAACAATGAGCAGTTCTTC
size: NA
V: TRBV29-1
J: TRBJ2-1
D: TRBD2

CDR3: CATSRDRGQTDTQYF
DNA: TGTGCCACCAGCAGAGACAGGGGGCAGACAGATACGCAGTATTTT
size: few
V: TRBV15
J: TRBJ2-3
D: TRBD1

CDR3: CSARGSTAGELFF
DNA: TGCAGTGCCCGAGGGAGTACCGCCGGGGAGCTGTTTTTT
size: NA
V: TRBV20-1
J: TRBJ2-2
D: NA

CDR3: CASRRDGSSTDTQYF
DNA: TGTGCCAGCAGGAGGGACGGATCTAGCACAGATACGCAGTATTTT
size: NA
V: TRBV2
J: TRBJ2-3
D: NA

CDR3: CASSLAFDSQLFF
DNA: TGTGCCAGCAGCTTAGCTTTCGACAGTCAACTGTTTTTT
size: few
V: TRBV7-9
J: TRBJ1-4
D: NA

CDR3: CASSLRDQTSAQYF
DNA: TGTGCCAGCAGCTTACGGGATCAGACCTCGGCCCAGTACTTC
size: NA
V: TRBV7-2
J: TRBJ2-5
D: NA

CDR3: CASSPGDWAPDTQYF
DNA: TGTGCCAGCAGCCCAGGGGACTGGGCCCCAGATACGCAGTATTTT
size: NA
V: TRBV11-3
J: TRBJ2-3
D: NA

CDR3: CASSQSTGAQETQYF
DNA: TGCGCCAGCAGCCAGTCGACAGGGGCCCAAGAGACCCAGTACTTC
size: NA
V: TRBV4-1
J: TRBJ2-5
D: TRBD1

CDR3: CASSYVRQGGTEAFF
DNA: TGTGCCAGCAGTTACGTCAGACAGGGGGGGACTGAAGCTTTCTTT
size: once
V: TRBV6-5
J: TRBJ1-1
D: TRBD1

CDR3: CASSARGSRGETQYF
DNA: TGTGCCAGCAGCGCACGGGGGTCTAGGGGGGAGACCCAGTACTTC
size: few
V: TRBV9
J: TRBJ2-5
D: NA

CDR3: CASSPAASRTIYEQYF
DNA: TGTGCCAGCTCACCAGCCGCATCAAGAACAATCTACGAGCAGTACTTC
size: NA
V: TRBV18
J: TRBJ2-7
D: NA

CDR3: CASSLGGPARSPLHF
DNA: TGTGCCAGCAGCTTAGGTGGCCCCGCTAGGTCACCCCTCCACTTT
size: NA
V: TRBV11-2
J: TRBJ1-6
D: NA

CDR3: CASSFNMRGEAFF
DNA: TGTGCCAGCAGTTTTAACATGAGGGGTGAAGCTTTCTTT
size: few
V: TRBV12-3/TRBV12-4
J: TRBJ1-1
D: NA

CDR3: CSASVWTSGGKTSTDTQYF
DNA: TGCAGTGCTAGTGTTTGGACTAGCGGGGGGAAAACTAGCACAGATACGCAGTATTTT
size: NA
V: TRBV20-1
J: TRBJ2-3
D: TRBD2

CDR3: CASSRQGPSNEKLFF
DNA: TGTGCCAGCAGCCGACAGGGACCCTCTAATGAAAAACTGTTTTTT
size: few
V: TRBV28
J: TRBJ1-4
D: TRBD1

CDR3: CASSLQAGSYEQYF
DNA: TGCGCCAGCAGCTTGCAGGCGGGCTCCTACGAGCAGTACTTC
size: NA
V: TRBV5-1
J: TRBJ2-7
D: NA

CDR3: CASSRGDLALEQFF
DNA: TGTGCCAGCAGCCGTGGAGATCTAGCGCTTGAGCAGTTCTTC
size: many
V: TRBV5-5
J: TRBJ2-1
D: NA

CDR3: CASSLVGDQPQHF
DNA: TGCGCCAGCAGCTTGGTAGGCGATCAGCCCCAGCATTTT
size: many
V: TRBV5-1
J: TRBJ1-5
D: NA

CDR3: CASSLSGLPAAPLHF
DNA: TGCGCCAGCAGCTTGTCAGGCCTGCCCGCGGCACCCCTCCACTTT
size: NA
V: TRBV5-1
J: TRBJ1-6
D: NA

CDR3: CASSVLGYEQYF
DNA: TGCGCCAGCAGCGTGCTGGGCTACGAGCAGTACTTC
size: NA
V: TRBV10-2
J: TRBJ2-7
D: NA

CDR3: CATSETAGQAAGETQYF
DNA: TGTGCCACCAGTGAAACCGCGGGACAGGCAGCCGGAGAGACCCAGTACTTC
size: NA
V: TRBV24-1
J: TRBJ2-5
D: TRBD1

CDR3: CASSQGFGGNYEQYF
DNA: TGCGCCAGCAGCCAAGGCTTTGGGGGAAACTACGAGCAGTACTTC
size: NA
V: TRBV4-1
J: TRBJ2-7
D: NA